This TCR beta chain originates from a study of CD8+CD57+ T cells in acquired aplastic anemia. Study background: Sorted CD4+ and CD8+ cell DNA averaged around 3.3 ug.

Worth noting for this clonotype: Its antigen is not known.

The template for TCR beta VDJ and CDR3 sequence profiling was genomic DNA. TCRdb independently ran MiXCR on the reads; one entry per CDR3 protein. Here the sample spans 200,000 or so distinct CDR3 sequences, more than 55% being singletons. The CDR3 runs to 15 residues. Germline CDR1 LNHDA, CDR2 SQIVND (reference sequence). V trimming: 7 bases; J trimming: 7 bases; junction bases outside the gene matches: 9. General study findings and limits: No significant patient-versus-control difference appeared in CD8+ Simpson's diversity.

Previously, flow cytometry had revealed CD8+CD57+ cell expansion in the patients chosen for sequencing. Sequencing was performed on sorted CD4+, CD8+, or CD8+CD57+ T cells (not recorded which) from PBMCs. The rearrangement uses TRBV19 and TRBJ2-1, with TRBD2 matching over 11 bases. The source of this sequence is a human donor with aplastic anemia. The CDR3 loop is CASMKTSGSWNEQFF. CDR3 sequence (DNA): TGTGCCAGTATGAAAACTAGCGGGAGTTGGAATGAGCAGTTCTTC.